The source of this T cell receptor (beta chain) is a study of blood T cell repertoires in COVID-19. Study context: There were acute and convalescent COVID-19 samples, and they came from the United States, Italy and Spain. The analysed material was cDNA or gDNA that came from T cells, B-cell-depleted T cells, or PBMCs.

Method: immunoSEQ multiplex PCR; TCRdb's copy keeps in-frame clones and lacks some. The table shows around 250,000 clones, with roughly 84% occurring only once. This CDR3 is built from 13 residues. Trimming cost V 7 bases and J 4 bases, with 13 bases left between them. Germline assignment: CDR1 MDHEN and CDR2 SYDVKM. This clone came up once. The V call is TRBV28, the J call TRBJ1-1, with a tentative D call TRBD1 (5 bases). Material for sequencing was peripheral blood. The sequence came from a human donor in a cohort sampled during active COVID-19. CDR3 region: CASKDQGRTEAFF. The CDR3, as DNA: TGTGCCAGCAAGGACCAGGGTCGCACTGAAGCTTTCTTT.